The source of this TCR beta chain is a study of T cell changes during pregnancy in multiple sclerosis. Libraries were prepared by immunoSEQ multiplex PCR; TCRdb keeps only in-frame clonotypes and omits some of them. The sample consists of approximately 58,000 clones, 92% of them appearing once. V was trimmed by 8 bases and J by 3 bases, leaving 11 bases between them. The CDR3 totals 13 residues. The germline V gene encodes CDR1 MNHEY and CDR2 SVGAGI. Notes on this clone: Other DNA sequences in this specimen translate into the identical CDR3.

The receptor was derived from a female donor with multiple sclerosis, enrolled in a pregnancy study. Sequences were derived from peripheral blood, sampled in the second trimester of pregnancy. The chain links TRBV6-5 to TRBJ1-5; D is ambiguous. As DNA, the CDR3 is TGTGCCAGCCGAACTGGGCTCAATCAGCCCCAGCATTTT. Translating gives CASRTGLNQPQHF.